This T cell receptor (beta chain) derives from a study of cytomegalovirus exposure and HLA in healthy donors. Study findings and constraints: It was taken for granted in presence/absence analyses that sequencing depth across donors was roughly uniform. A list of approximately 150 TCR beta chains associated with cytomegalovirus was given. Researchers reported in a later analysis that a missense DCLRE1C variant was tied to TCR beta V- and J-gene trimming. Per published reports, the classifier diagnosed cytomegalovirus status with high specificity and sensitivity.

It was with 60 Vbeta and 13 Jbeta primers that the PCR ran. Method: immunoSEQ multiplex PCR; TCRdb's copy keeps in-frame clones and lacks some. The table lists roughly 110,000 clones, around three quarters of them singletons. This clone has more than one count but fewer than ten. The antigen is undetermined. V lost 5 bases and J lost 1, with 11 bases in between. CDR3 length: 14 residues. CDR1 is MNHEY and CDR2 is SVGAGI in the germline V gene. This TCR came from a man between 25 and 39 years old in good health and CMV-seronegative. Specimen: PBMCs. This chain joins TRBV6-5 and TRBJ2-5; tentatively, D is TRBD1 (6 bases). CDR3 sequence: CASSPRTVQETQYF. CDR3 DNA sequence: TGTGCCAGCAGTCCACGGACAGTCCAAGAGACCCAGTACTTC.